Listed here is a single T cell receptor (beta chain). These data are taken from a study of blood T cell repertoires in COVID-19. The overall study: Spain, Italy and the United States supplied samples that represented acute and convalescent COVID-19. PBMCs, B-cell-depleted T cells, or T cells were the source of the cDNA or gDNA that made up the material.

Under the authors' procedure: Reference gene primer amplification gave estimated nucleated cell counts. Sequenced by immunoSEQ multiplex PCR; TCRdb stores in-frame clones only, minus some. V and J calls plus clone size are reproduced from that table; the DNA served to infer D and trimming. This table has 250,000 or so clones, roughly nine tenths appearing once. From germline, CDR1 is KGHSH and CDR2 LQKENI. This CDR3 spans 15 amino acids. V lost 5 bases to trimming and J lost 0 bases; unmatched junction nucleotides: 4. The sequenced sample consisted of peripheral blood. The clonotype was recovered from a man in his fifties or sixties with acute or convalescent COVID-19. This chain uses TRBV18 with TRBJ1-1; 9 bases align to TRBD1. The CDR3 bases are TGTGCCAGCTCAGCCTGGGACAGGGTGAACACTGAAGCTTTCTTT. It codes for CASSAWDRVNTEAFF.